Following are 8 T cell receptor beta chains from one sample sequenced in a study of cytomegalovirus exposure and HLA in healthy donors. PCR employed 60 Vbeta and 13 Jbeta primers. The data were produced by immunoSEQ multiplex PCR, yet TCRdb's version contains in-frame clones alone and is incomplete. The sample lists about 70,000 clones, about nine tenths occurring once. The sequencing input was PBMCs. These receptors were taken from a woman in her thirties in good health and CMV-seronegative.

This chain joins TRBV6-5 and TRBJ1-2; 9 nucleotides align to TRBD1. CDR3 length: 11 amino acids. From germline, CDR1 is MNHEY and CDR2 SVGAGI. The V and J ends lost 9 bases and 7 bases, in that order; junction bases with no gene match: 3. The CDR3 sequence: CASRTGAGYTF. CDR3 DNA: TGTGCCAGTCGGACAGGGGCTGGCTACACCTTC.

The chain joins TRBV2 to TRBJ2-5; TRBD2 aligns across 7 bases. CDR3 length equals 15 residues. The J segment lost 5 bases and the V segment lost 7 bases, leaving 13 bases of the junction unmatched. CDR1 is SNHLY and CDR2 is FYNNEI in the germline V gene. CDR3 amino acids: CASTEGLAGGETQYF. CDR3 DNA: TGTGCCAGCACCGAGGGGTTAGCGGGTGGGGAGACCCAGTACTTC.

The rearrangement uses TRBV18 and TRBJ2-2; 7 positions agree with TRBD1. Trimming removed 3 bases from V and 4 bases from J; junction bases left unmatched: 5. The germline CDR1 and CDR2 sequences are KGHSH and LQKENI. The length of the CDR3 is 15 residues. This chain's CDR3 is CASSPQGETTGELFF. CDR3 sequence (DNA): TGTGCCAGCTCACCCCAGGGGGAAACCACCGGGGAGCTGTTTTTT.

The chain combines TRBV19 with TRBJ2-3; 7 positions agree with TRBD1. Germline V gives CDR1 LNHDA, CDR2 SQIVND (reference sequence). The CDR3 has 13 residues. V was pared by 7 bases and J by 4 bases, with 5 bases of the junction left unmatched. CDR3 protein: CASKRQGPDTQYF. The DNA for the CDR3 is TGTGCCAGTAAGAGACAGGGTCCAGATACGCAGTATTTT.

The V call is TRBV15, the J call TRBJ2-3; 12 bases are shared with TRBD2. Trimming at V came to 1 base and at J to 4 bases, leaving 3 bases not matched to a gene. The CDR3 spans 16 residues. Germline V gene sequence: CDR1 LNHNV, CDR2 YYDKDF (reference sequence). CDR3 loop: CATSRALAGGADTQYF. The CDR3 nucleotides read TGTGCCACCAGCAGAGCTCTAGCGGGAGGGGCAGATACGCAGTATTTT.

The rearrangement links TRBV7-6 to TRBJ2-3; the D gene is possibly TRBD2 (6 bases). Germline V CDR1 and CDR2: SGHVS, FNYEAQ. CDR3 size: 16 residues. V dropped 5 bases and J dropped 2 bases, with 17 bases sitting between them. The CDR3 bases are TGTGCCAGCAGCCGTCGCGGAGGGATAAACACAGATACGCAGTATTTT. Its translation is CASSRRGGINTDTQYF.

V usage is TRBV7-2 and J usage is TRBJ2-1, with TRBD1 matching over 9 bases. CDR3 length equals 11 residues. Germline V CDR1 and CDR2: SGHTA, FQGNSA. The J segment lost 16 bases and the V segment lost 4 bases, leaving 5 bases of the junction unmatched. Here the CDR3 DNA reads TGTGCCAGCAGCTCCTGGGACAGGGAATTCTTC. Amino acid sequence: CASSSWDREFF.

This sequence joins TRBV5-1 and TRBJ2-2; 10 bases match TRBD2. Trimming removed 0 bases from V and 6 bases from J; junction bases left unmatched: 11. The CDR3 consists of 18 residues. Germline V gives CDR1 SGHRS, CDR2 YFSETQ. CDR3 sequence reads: CASSLGGLARSKAGELFF. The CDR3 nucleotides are TGCGCCAGCAGCTTGGGGGGACTAGCGAGAAGTAAGGCCGGGGAGCTGTTTTTT. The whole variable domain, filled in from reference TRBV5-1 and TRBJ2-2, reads KAGVTQTPRYLIKTRGQQVTLSCSPISGHRSVSWYQQTPGQGLQFLFEYFSETQRNKGNFPGRFSGRQFSNSRSEMNVSTLELGDSALYLCASSLGGLARSKAGELFFGEGSRLTVL.